This T cell receptor beta chain came from a study of human T cells and chemical hapten exposure. Study as a whole: In the sensitization step, 2% DPC was placed on 2 cm by 2 cm of upper inner arm skin. Upper-back patches of 0.01% DPC were read at 6 days.

This clonotype was seen ten or more times. Its target is not known. MiXCR, run by TCRdb on the RACE reads, gives a single entry per CDR3 protein. The repertoire consists of about 40,000 distinct CDR3 sequences, with about 10% occurring once and the leading ten covering approximately 5.9%. The time point is: pre-sensitization, week 0. Treatment described: therapeutic diphenylcyclopropenone sensitization with weekly scalp DPC. Trimming cost V 2 bases and J 8 bases, with 3 bases left between them. Per germline, CDR1 KGHSH and CDR2 LQKENI. The CDR3 sequence is 11 residues long. Findings of the study overall: Controls had significantly fewer large CDR3 similarity clusters than were formed by expanded TCRs. Alopecia in the donors means their immune response may deviate from healthy people's.

The TCR sequence derives from a man aged 25 to 40 with alopecia areata. Some clones in this sample may be carry-over from other donors' samples. J is TRBJ1-4 and V is TRBV18; D call uncertain. Here the sequenced sample was whole blood, taken in connection with sensitization to the hapten diphenylcyclopropenone (DPC). This chain's CDR3 is CASSPGEKLFF. CDR3 in DNA: TGTGCCAGCTCACCAGGCGAAAAACTGTTTTTT.